This TCR beta chain emerged from a study of blood T cell repertoires in COVID-19. At the level of the study: The United States, Italy and Spain supplied acute and convalescent COVID-19 samples.

TCRdb's table, derived via immunoSEQ multiplex PCR, lists solely in-frame clones and lacks some. Among a few hundred thousand clones listed, roughly 80% were seen once. This clone was recorded a few times. Trimming cost V 1 base and J 14 bases, with 13 bases left between them. The CDR3 covers 13 residues. Germline V gene sequence: CDR1 SGHNT, CDR2 YYREEE (reference sequence). All enrollees were about 18 to 90 years old and from 20 to 25 US areas. Sample: PBMCs or T cells enriched from blood (not recorded which). V usage is TRBV5-4 and J usage is TRBJ1-6; D not resolved. The receptor comes from a middle-aged man who had been exposed to COVID-19. This CDR3 is CASSLISGRSLHF. The CDR3 DNA reads as TGTGCCAGCAGCTTGATCTCCGGGAGGTCCCTCCACTTT.